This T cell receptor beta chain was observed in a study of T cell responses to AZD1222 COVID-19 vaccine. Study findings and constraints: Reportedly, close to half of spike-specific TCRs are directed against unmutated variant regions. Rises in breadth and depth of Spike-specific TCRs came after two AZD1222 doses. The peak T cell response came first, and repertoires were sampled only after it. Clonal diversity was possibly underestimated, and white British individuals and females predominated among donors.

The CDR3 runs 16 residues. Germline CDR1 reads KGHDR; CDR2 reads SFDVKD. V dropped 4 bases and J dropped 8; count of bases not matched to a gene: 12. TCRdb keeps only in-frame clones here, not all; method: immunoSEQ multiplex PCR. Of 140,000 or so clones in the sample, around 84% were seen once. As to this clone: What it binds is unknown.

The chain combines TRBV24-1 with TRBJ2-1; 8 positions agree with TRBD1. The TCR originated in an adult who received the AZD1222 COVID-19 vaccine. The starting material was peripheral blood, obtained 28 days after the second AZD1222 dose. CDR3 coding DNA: TGTGCCACCAGTGACCAGCGACAGGGGCGTGGGCATGAGCAGTTCTTC. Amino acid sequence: CATSDQRQGRGHEQFF.